The 27 T cell receptor beta chains presented below share a single source sample, sequenced in a study of cytomegalovirus exposure and HLA in healthy donors. PCR involved 60 Vbeta and 13 Jbeta primers. Measured with immunoSEQ multiplex PCR; TCRdb has only the in-frame clones, and not every one. Of approximately 130,000 clones in the sample, about 79% were seen once. The sample taken for sequencing was PBMCs. These receptors were taken from a man aged 50 to 60 in good health and CMV-seronegative.

The chain employs TRBV4-1 and TRBJ1-3; D is unresolved. CDR3 length: 13 residues. Trimming pared 2 bases from V and 4 bases from J, leaving 6 bases between. Germline CDR1 and CDR2: MGHRA and YSYEKL. The CDR3 protein is CASSQPRGNTIYF. CDR3 in DNA: TGCGCCAGCAGCCAACCTAGGGGAAACACCATATATTTT.

The chain couples TRBV19 to TRBJ2-3; D uncertain. CDR1 and CDR2 from the germline V gene are LNHDA and SQIVND (reference sequence). V gave up 1 base and J gave up 4 bases, with 6 bases separating them. This CDR3 comprises 13 residues. This chain's CDR3 is CASSIVTSDTQYF. DNA for the CDR3: TGTGCCAGTAGTATAGTTACTTCAGATACGCAGTATTTT.

The genes are TRBV4-1 and TRBJ2-5, with 11 bases that match TRBD1. The DNA end favors TRBJ2-7, so the J call may be wrong. CDR3 length equals 15 residues. CDR1 is MGHRA and CDR2 is YSYEKL in the germline V gene. The CDR3 region is CASSRGQGALYEQYF. The CDR3 DNA sequence: TGCGCCAGCAGCCGCGGACAGGGGGCCCTCTACGAGCAGTACTTC.

The chain couples TRBV7-2 to TRBJ2-1; 7 bases line up with TRBD2. CDR3 length: 13 residues. The germline CDR1 and CDR2 sequences are SGHTA and FQGNSA. With 5 bases clipped from V and 9 bases from J, the junction kept 7 bases outside the gene matches. The DNA of the CDR3 is TGTGCCAGCAGCAGGGAGGGTATAGGTGAGCAGTTCTTC. Its protein is CASSREGIGEQFF.

Turning to this clone: The same CDR3 arises from other DNA sequences in this sample as well. V and J are TRBV7-2 and TRBJ2-2, with unresolved D. The CDR3 runs 12 residues. Trimming cost V 4 bases and J 5 bases, with 5 bases left between them. Germline CDR1 is SGHTA and CDR2 is FQGNSA. CDR3 sequence: CASSSYTGELFF. DNA for the CDR3: TGTGCCAGCAGCTCCTATACCGGGGAGCTGTTTTTT.

The chain has TRBV14 and TRBJ2-5; D perhaps matches TRBD2 (6 bases). Judging by the DNA end, TRBJ2-7 fits better; the J call may be wrong. Germline V gives CDR1 SGHDN, CDR2 FVKESK. CDR3 size: 17 residues. The CDR3 here is CASSQGRLPGLLPEQYF. The CDR3 nucleotides are TGTGCCAGCAGCCAAGGCCGTCTGCCGGGACTCCTTCCCGAGCAGTACTTC.

This clone has only one observation. The V gene is TRBV11-2, the J gene TRBJ2-5; possibly TRBD2 for D (5 bases). CDR1 and CDR2 from the germline V gene are SGHAT and FQNNGV. The CDR3 loop spans 13 amino acids. Deletions cut 3 bases from V and 4 bases from J, with 9 bases between. The CDR3 DNA reads as TGTGCCAGCAGCTTCTCTGGGAGAGAGACCCAGTACTTC. Translated, it gives CASSFSGRETQYF.

This clone was counted a single time. The junction and the germline gene differ at one end; a read error may be behind it. The chain carries TRBV4-2 and TRBJ1-2; a possible D gene is TRBD1 (5 bases). Germline V gene lookup returns CDR1 LGHNA and CDR2 YNFKEQ. This CDR3 is 13 amino acids long. The CDR3 reads CASSQTVQGSTSF. DNA of the CDR3: TGTGCCAGCAGCCAAACGGTCCAGGGTTCTACTTCCTTC.

The chain carries TRBV9 and TRBJ2-2; D remains ambiguous. Trimming shortened V by 3 bases and J by 4 bases, and 16 bases separated the two germline ends. Per germline, CDR1 SGDLS and CDR2 YYNGEE. This CDR3 comprises 16 residues. The CDR3 sequence is CASSAQSGFATGELFF. CDR3 nucleotides: TGTGCCAGCAGCGCCCAGTCGGGTTTCGCCACCGGGGAGCTGTTTTTT.

The chain couples TRBV5-1 to TRBJ1-4; D is unresolved. CDR1 is SGHRS, CDR2 YFSETQ, per germline. CDR3 length: 15 amino acids. Deletions cut 0 bases from V and 2 bases from J, with 8 bases between. CDR3 loop: CASSLEQRTNEKLFF. The CDR3 coding sequence is TGCGCCAGCAGCTTGGAGCAGCGGACTAATGAAAAACTGTTTTTT.

The V and J genes are TRBV11-2 and TRBJ1-2; 7 positions match TRBD1. The V and J ends lost 5 bases and 6 bases, in that order; junction bases with no gene match: 9. Looked up from germline, CDR1 is SGHAT and CDR2 is FQNNGV. This CDR3 spans 14 amino acids. The CDR3, as DNA: TGTGCCAGCAGCCCTTTGAGGGGGCCCCATGGCTACACCTTC. It encodes CASSPLRGPHGYTF. The full variable domain, with the rest looked up from reference TRBV11-2 and TRBJ1-2, is EAGVAQSPRYKIIEKRQSVAFWCNPISGHATLYWYQQILGQGPKLLIQFQNNGVVDDSQLPKDRFSAERLKGVDSTLKIQPAKLEDSAVYLCASSPLRGPHGYTFGSGTRLTVV.

The CDR3 protein is CASSSGTGGRQYEQYF. For the CDR3, the DNA is TGCGCCAGCAGTTCCGGGACAGGGGGTAGACAGTACGAGCAGTACTTC. The V and J genes are TRBV4-1 and TRBJ2-7; the match to TRBD1 covers 11 bases. V dropped 6 bases and J dropped 4; count of bases not matched to a gene: 11. This CDR3 has 16 amino acids. Germline loops: CDR1 MGHRA, CDR2 YSYEKL.

This chain links TRBV7-2 with TRBJ2-2; D gene unclear. The CDR3 extends over 15 amino acids. Germline CDR1 is SGHTA and CDR2 is FQGNSA. With 5 bases removed from V and 1 base from J, the gap between germline ends came to 11 bases. CDR3 residues: CASSRTPGNTGELFF. CDR3 bases: TGTGCCAGCAGCAGAACCCCAGGGAACACCGGGGAGCTGTTTTTT.

The V gene is TRBV2, the J gene TRBJ1-1; possibly TRBD1 for D (6 bases). The V end lost 8 bases, the J end lost 3 bases, and 19 bases lay between the germline ends. Per the germline V gene, CDR1 is SNHLY and CDR2 is FYNNEI. The CDR3 runs 15 residues. The DNA of the CDR3 is TGTGCCAGCGGACCAGGGGTTGTATTGGACACTGAAGCTTTCTTT. As protein: CASGPGVVLDTEAFF.

The gene calls are TRBV6-1 and TRBJ2-7; TRBD2 is a possible D gene (7 bases). Trimming removed 4 bases at V and 1 base at J, with 20 bases between. CDR1 MNHNS and CDR2 SASEGT come from the germline V gene. This CDR3 is 17 amino acids long. As DNA, the CDR3 is TGTGCCAGCAGTGCCCGGGTTGGGGGCGGGGGTTCCTACGAGCAGTACTTC. Its translation is CASSARVGGGGSYEQYF.

The V gene is TRBV4-3, the J gene TRBJ2-1; D is ambiguous. Germline loops: CDR1 LGHNA, CDR2 YSLEER. CDR3 length equals 16 residues. V gave up 0 bases and J gave up 0 bases, with 9 bases separating them. The CDR3 DNA reads TGCGCCAGCAGCCAAGATGCCGAGAGCTCCTACAATGAGCAGTTCTTC. Amino acid sequence: CASSQDAESSYNEQFF.

V is TRBV19 and J is TRBJ1-2, with D tentatively TRBD1 (5 bases). CDR3 length equals 15 residues. Per the germline V gene, CDR1 is LNHDA and CDR2 is SQIVND (reference sequence). V was clipped by 6 bases and J by 4 bases, with 18 bases between them. The CDR3 is CASSPLGGNSYGYTF. In DNA form, the CDR3 reads TGTGCCAGTAGCCCCCTTGGGGGGAATTCCTATGGCTACACCTTC. Full variable domain (remainder filled in from reference TRBV19 and TRBJ1-2): DGGITQSPKYLFRKEGQNVTLSCEQNLNHDAMYWYRQDPGQGLRLIYYSQIVNDFQKGDIAEGYSVSREKKESFPLTVTSAQKNPTAFYLCASSPLGGNSYGYTFGSGTRLTVV.

This chain joins TRBV4-2 and TRBJ1-5, with TRBD1 matching over 8 bases. Germline values: CDR1 LGHNA, CDR2 YNFKEQ. The CDR3 extends over 16 amino acids. V gave up 0 bases and J gave up 6 bases; unmatched junction bases: 7. In DNA form, the CDR3 reads TGTGCCAGCAGCCAAGAGGGAACAGGGGGATCTCAGCCCCAGCATTTT. This gives the protein CASSQEGTGGSQPQHF.

A word on this clone: Germline is not matched at one junction end, which may reflect a read error. The genes are TRBV9 and TRBJ2-3; 11 nucleotides match TRBD1. This CDR3 is built from 18 residues. CDR1 SGDLS and CDR2 YYNGEE come from the germline V gene. DNA for the CDR3: TGTGCCAGCAGCCCTAGGACAGGGGGCGTGAGTGGGACAGGTACGCAGTATTTT. Its protein is CASSPRTGGVSGTGTQYF.

The V gene is TRBV5-1, the J gene TRBJ2-6, with D possibly matching TRBD2 (7 bases). V shed 0 bases and J shed 1 base, with 14 bases lying between them. The CDR3 totals 18 residues. The germline V gene encodes CDR1 SGHRS and CDR2 YFSETQ. This CDR3 is CASSLEGGRWSGANVLTF. CDR3 in DNA: TGCGCCAGCAGCTTGGAGGGGGGGCGCTGGTCTGGGGCCAACGTCCTGACTTTC.

V and J are TRBV9 and TRBJ1-3; 8 bases agree with TRBD1. V was pared by 3 bases and J by 1 base, with 6 bases of the junction left unmatched. Germline V gives CDR1 SGDLS, CDR2 YYNGEE. The CDR3 totals 16 residues. The CDR3 nucleotides read TGTGCCAGCAGCGCCGACAGGGGAGGTTCTGGAAACACCATATATTTT. Protein: CASSADRGGSGNTIYF.

This rearrangement joins TRBV2 to TRBJ1-5; 9 nucleotides match TRBD1. The CDR3 loop spans 16 amino acids. Per germline, CDR1 SNHLY and CDR2 FYNNEI. The trim removed 5 bases at V and 0 bases at J, leaving 5 bases unmatched. The CDR3 region has the DNA TGTGCCAGCAGTCGACAGGGGGGATATAGCAATCAGCCCCAGCATTTT. Translation gives CASSRQGGYSNQPQHF.

This clone was observed a handful of times. The chain carries TRBV4-1 and TRBJ1-2; TRBD1 aligns across 7 bases. The V gene's germline CDR1 is MGHRA and CDR2 YSYEKL. V dropped 0 bases and J dropped 4; count of bases not matched to a gene: 2. The CDR3 spans 14 residues. CDR3 DNA: TGCGCCAGCAGCCAAGACAGGGGGTCCTATGGCTACACCTTC. Translated: CASSQDRGSYGYTF.

The rearrangement uses TRBV18 and TRBJ2-1; 8 bases match TRBD1. This CDR3 region has 15 residues. Looked up from germline, CDR1 is KGHSH and CDR2 is LQKENI. Trimming cost V 3 bases and J 1 base; bases outside gene matches: 2. CDR3 region: CASSPDRGSYNEQFF. DNA of the CDR3: TGTGCCAGCTCACCCGACAGGGGATCCTACAATGAGCAGTTCTTC.

About this clone itself: The sample holds other DNA sequences that translate to the same CDR3. The V call is TRBV29-1, the J call TRBJ2-2; D unresolved. The CDR3 consists of 11 residues. The V end was cut by 3 bases, the J end by 4 bases, with 3 bases between. Germline loops: CDR1 SQVTM, CDR2 ANQGSEA. This chain's CDR3 is CSVDRTGELFF. The CDR3 DNA reads TGCAGCGTTGATCGCACCGGGGAGCTGTTTTTT.

This chain links TRBV14 with TRBJ1-6; TRBD1 matches at 7 bases. The ends lost 2 bases at V and 3 bases at J; junction bases unmatched: 1. The CDR3 covers 15 residues. The germline CDR1 and CDR2 sequences are SGHDN and FVKESK. In DNA, the CDR3 is TGTGCCAGCAGCCAAAGACAGGGCTATAATTCACCCCTCCACTTT. Amino acids: CASSQRQGYNSPLHF.

The rearrangement links TRBV19 to TRBJ2-5; TRBD1 aligns across 8 bases. This CDR3 region has 13 residues. Germline V gene sequence: CDR1 LNHDA, CDR2 SQIVND (reference sequence). With V trimmed by 8 bases and J by 3 bases, 5 bases remained unmatched. The CDR3 coding sequence is TGTGCCAGTTCACGGACAGGGAAAGAGACCCAGTACTTC. Amino acids: CASSRTGKETQYF.